The 14 T cell receptor beta chains reported below all come from one sample, sequenced in a study of regulatory T cells in long-lasting Graves disease. Time point here: newly diagnosed GD, antithyroid drugs for less than 3 months. With RNA extracted from PBMCs as input, the TCR library was made. TCR beta libraries were built with iRepertoire HTBI primers and Arm-PCR of CDR3 regions. TCRdb reprocessed the multiplex PCR reads via MiXCR and lists one record per CDR3 protein. This table holds about 420,000 distinct CDR3 sequences, roughly 17% found once. These data were likewise used in another study, on T cells in Graves' hyperthyroidism and ophthalmopathy.

This sample comprised peripheral blood mononuclear cells (PBMCs), obtained at new diagnosis, from a patient treated with antithyroid drugs. Source of these receptors: a woman aged 18-35 years with Graves disease.

The CDR3 protein is CASSDGGHPATNEKLFF. The DNA for the CDR3 is TGTGCCAGCAGTGACGGGGGACATCCGGCAACTAATGAAAAACTGTTTTTT. The J gene is TRBJ1-4, the V gene TRBV6-1, with a possible D match to TRBD1 (6 bases). Trimming left V 3 bases short and J 0 bases short, with 14 bases between. The CDR3 runs to 17 residues. Germline V lookup: CDR1 MNHNS, CDR2 SASEGT.

In its sample, this clonotype was seen many times. The genes are TRBV12-3 or TRBV12-4 and TRBJ2-7; perhaps TRBD1 as D (7 bases). There are 14 residues in the CDR3. The V gene lost 6 bases and the J gene lost 3 bases, with 15 bases spanning the gap. In DNA form, the CDR3 reads TGTGCCAGCAGCGGGAGCAGGGGGTTCTACGAGCAGTACTTC. As protein: CASSGSRGFYEQYF.

This clonotype was recorded many times. V and J are TRBV3-1 and TRBJ2-7; D is uncertain. The CDR3 has 13 residues. Per the germline V gene, CDR1 is LGHDT and CDR2 is YNNKEL (reference sequence). The V end was cut by 5 bases, the J end by 2 bases, with 10 bases between. This chain's CDR3 is CASSDRQTYEQYF. DNA of the CDR3: TGTGCCAGCAGCGATCGACAAACCTACGAGCAGTACTTC.

This clonotype was counted many times. The V call is TRBV7-2, the J call TRBJ2-1; 11 bases agree with TRBD2. Trimming at V came to 2 bases and at J to 8 bases, leaving 11 bases not matched to a gene. The CDR3 covers 17 residues. The germline V gene has CDR1 SGHTA and CDR2 FQGNSA. The CDR3 loop reads CASSLRPTSGSGYEQFF. DNA of the CDR3: TGTGCCAGCAGCTTACGCCCTACTAGCGGGAGTGGCTATGAGCAGTTCTTC.

The genes are TRBV20-1 and TRBJ2-1, with 10 bases fitting TRBD2. The CDR3 is made up of 14 amino acids. The V segment lost 5 bases and the J segment 3 bases; nucleotides outside the gene matches: 4. Per germline, CDR1 DFQATT and CDR2 SNEGSKA (reference sequence). The chain's CDR3 is CSALAGVDYNEQFF. In nucleotides, the CDR3 is TGCAGTGCTCTAGCGGGAGTGGACTACAATGAGCAGTTCTTC.

This clonotype occurred many times. The chain joins TRBV7-3 to TRBJ2-3, with D possibly TRBD2 on 5 matching bases. Trimming took 3 bases from V and 4 from J, leaving 8 bases between them. The germline CDR1 and CDR2 sequences are SGHTA and FQGTGA. This CDR3 is built from 13 residues. The CDR3 nucleotides are TGTGCCAGCAGCTTGGCGGAGGCAGATACGCAGTATTTT. Its protein product is CASSLAEADTQYF.

This chain joins TRBV29-1 and TRBJ2-1; the match to TRBD2 covers 16 bases. The CDR3 sequence is 14 residues long. V shed 7 bases, J shed 8 bases, and the junction held 5 bases outside the gene matches. Germline lookup yields CDR1 SQVTM and CDR2 ANQGSEA. The CDR3 DNA is TGCAGCGGGTGGGGGACTAGCGGGAGGGATGAGCAGTTCTTC. It codes for CSGWGTSGRDEQFF.

This clonotype has a count of ten or more. This chain joins TRBV18 and TRBJ2-3, with unresolved D. This CDR3 has 14 residues. Looked up from germline, CDR1 is KGHSH and CDR2 is LQKENI. The V and J ends lost 2 bases and 0 bases respectively, with 6 bases between them. The CDR3 sequence: CASSPASSTDTQYF. The CDR3 DNA sequence: TGTGCCAGCTCACCAGCGAGCAGCACAGATACGCAGTATTTT.

The chain combines TRBV2 with TRBJ2-7, with TRBD2 matching 7 bases. This CDR3 is built from 15 residues. Germline V gene sequence: CDR1 SNHLY, CDR2 FYNNEI. The ends lost 5 bases at V and 5 bases at J; junction bases unmatched: 12. The CDR3 loop is CASSTEAGNHDEQYF. CDR3 DNA sequence: TGTGCCAGCAGTACTGAAGCGGGAAACCACGACGAGCAGTACTTC.

This clonotype was counted at least ten times. This chain joins TRBV27 and TRBJ2-2, with D perhaps TRBD1 or TRBD2 (5 bases each). Germline V CDR1 and CDR2: MNHEY, SMNVEV (reference sequence). Trimming removed 2 bases at V and 5 bases at J, with 12 bases between. The CDR3 is 15 residues long. CDR3 bases: TGTGCCAGCAGTTTAGACCTCAGGGAGACCGGGGAGCTGTTTTTT. Protein: CASSLDLRETGELFF.

On this clonotype itself: A read error may explain this, as a much larger clone is one base away. The chain joins TRBV2 to TRBJ2-1, with 9 nucleotides matching TRBD2. CDR1 and CDR2 (germline): SNHLY, FYNNEI. The CDR3 consists of 15 residues. Written as DNA, the CDR3 is TGTGCCGGCAGACTAGCGGCTTACTCCTACAATGAGCAGTTCTTC. Translation gives CAGRLAAYSYNEQFF.

Of note for this clonotype: This may stem from a read error, because a much larger clone lies one nucleotide away. This rearrangement joins TRBV3-1 to TRBJ2-2, with 8 bases fitting TRBD1. The trim removed 1 base at V and 3 bases at J, leaving 4 bases unmatched. Germline CDR1 LGHDT, CDR2 YNNKEL (reference sequence). There are 16 residues in the CDR3. The chain's CDR3 is CASSQVTGQDTGELFF. In nucleotides, the CDR3 is TGTGCCAGCAGCCAAGTAACGGGACAGGACACCGGGGAGCTGTTTTTT.

This clonotype was observed many times. This chain connects TRBV2 to TRBJ2-1; 7 bases fit TRBD1. The V and J ends lost 5 bases and 6 bases, in that order; junction bases with no gene match: 16. Germline assignment: CDR1 SNHLY and CDR2 FYNNEI. The CDR3 covers 17 residues. The CDR3 is CASSPPPDRMSFNEQFF. CDR3 DNA: TGTGCCAGCAGTCCCCCCCCGGACAGGATGAGCTTCAATGAGCAGTTCTTC.

Notes on this clonotype: A much larger clone differs from this one at a single base, so this may be a read error. V and J are TRBV10-1 and TRBJ2-7, with 12 bases identical to TRBD2. V gave up 3 bases and J gave up 5 bases; unmatched junction bases: 5. This CDR3 contains 15 residues. CDR1 is WNHNN and CDR2 is SYGVQD in the germline V gene (reference sequence). The CDR3 DNA sequence: TGCGCCAGCAGTGATAAACTAGCGGGAGGAGACGAGCAGTACTTC. Translated, it gives CASSDKLAGGDEQYF.